This entry is about one T cell receptor (beta chain). No antigen is known for it. The CDR3 runs to 15 residues. Per germline, CDR1 SGHAT and CDR2 FQNNGV. The V gene lost 5 bases and the J gene lost 1 base, with 9 bases spanning the gap. Adults of Caucasian background living in Nashville, Tennessee made up all donors. The data stem from a study of shared clonotypes between healthy human individuals. Study outcomes and limitations: Generally, naive subsets came out with larger estimated richness than memory subsets.

The assay was run at deep level. Using immunoSEQ multiplex PCR, the repertoire was profiled, and TCRdb retains in-frame clones only, with some absent. The table lists around 1.5 million clones, under 99% of them singletons. The V and J genes are TRBV11-2 and TRBJ2-6; D uncertain. The sequence derives from a man aged 25-45 years in good health. Sequenced sample: naive CD4+ T cells sorted from blood. The subset here: CD45RA+ positively selected. CDR3 region: CASSRSGSGANVLTF. The CDR3 DNA sequence: TGTGCCAGCAGCCGTTCCGGGTCTGGGGCCAACGTCCTGACTTTC.